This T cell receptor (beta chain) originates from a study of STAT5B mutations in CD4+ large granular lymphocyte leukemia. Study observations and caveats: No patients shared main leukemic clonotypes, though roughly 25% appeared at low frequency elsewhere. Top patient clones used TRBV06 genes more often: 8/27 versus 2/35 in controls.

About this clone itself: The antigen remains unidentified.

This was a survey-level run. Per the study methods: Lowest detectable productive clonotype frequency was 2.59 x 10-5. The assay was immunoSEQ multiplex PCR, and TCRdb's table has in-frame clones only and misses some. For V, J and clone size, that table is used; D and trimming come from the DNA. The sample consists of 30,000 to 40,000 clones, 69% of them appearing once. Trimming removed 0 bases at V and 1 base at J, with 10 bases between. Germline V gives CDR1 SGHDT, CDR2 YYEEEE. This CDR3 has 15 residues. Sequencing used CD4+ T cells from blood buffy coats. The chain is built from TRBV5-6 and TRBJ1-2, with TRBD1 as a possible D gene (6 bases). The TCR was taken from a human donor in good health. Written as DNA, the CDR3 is TGTGCCAGCAGCTTGGCGGGGGGCTATAACTATGGCTACACCTTC. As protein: CASSLAGGYNYGYTF.